This T cell receptor (beta chain) was captured in a study of Ad26.COV2.S vaccination and SARS-CoV-2 variants. V lost 1 base to trimming and J lost 9 bases, with 3 bases between them. The CDR3 has 11 amino acids. Per the germline V gene, CDR1 is LGHDT and CDR2 is YNNKEL (reference sequence). Using immunoSEQ multiplex PCR, the repertoire was profiled, and TCRdb retains in-frame clones only, with some absent. This sample has over 400,000 clones, with over 80% found just once. This clone was counted a single time. Treatment here: approximately 18 received Ad26.COV2.S at low or high dose, single or two shots; roughly five received placebo; per-sample allocation not given. Collection of the samples took place on day 63 after the first injection of vaccine or placebo.

The material was peripheral blood, obtained in a trial of Ad26.COV2.S vaccine versus placebo. This TCR came from a person aged 18-60 years who received the Ad26.COV2.S COVID-19 vaccine or a placebo. The rearrangement uses TRBV3-1 (or the pseudogene TRBV3-2) and TRBJ2-2, with D unresolved. This CDR3 reads CASSQGRELFF. The CDR3 DNA is TGTGCCAGCAGCCAAGGTCGGGAGCTGTTTTTT.